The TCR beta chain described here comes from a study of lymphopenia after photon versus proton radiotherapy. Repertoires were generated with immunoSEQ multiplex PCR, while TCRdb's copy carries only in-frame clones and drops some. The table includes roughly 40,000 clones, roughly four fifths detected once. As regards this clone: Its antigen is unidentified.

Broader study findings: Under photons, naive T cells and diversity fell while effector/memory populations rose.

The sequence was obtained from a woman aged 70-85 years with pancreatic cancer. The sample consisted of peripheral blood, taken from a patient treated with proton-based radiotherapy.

DNA of the CDR3: TGCGCCAGCAGTGAAAGGACAGATTATGGCTACACCTTC. Protein product: CASSERTDYGYTF. This sequence joins TRBV10-2 and TRBJ1-2; TRBD1 is a possible D gene (6 bases). CDR3 size: 13 residues. Trimming stripped 3 bases from V and 5 bases from J, with 10 bases between. Germline V gene data show CDR1 as WSHSY and CDR2 as SAAADI.